These 21 T cell receptor beta chains were sequenced from one sample in a study of blood T cell repertoires in COVID-19. Using immunoSEQ multiplex PCR, the repertoire was profiled, and TCRdb retains in-frame clones only, with some absent. The sample lists 70,000 or so clones; approximately 84% were seen once. Material for sequencing was peripheral blood. Every receptor here comes from a man aged 40-50 years with COVID-19, enrolled during active disease.

The J gene is TRBJ2-3, the V gene TRBV5-1, with TRBD1 identical over 12 bases. V trimming: 4 bases; J trimming: 11 bases; junction bases outside the gene matches: 11. The CDR3 spans 15 residues. Germline V gives CDR1 SGHRS, CDR2 YFSETQ. The CDR3 sequence is CASSPRDRGRRLQYF. DNA for the CDR3: TGCGCCAGCAGCCCCCGGGACAGGGGGCGAAGATTGCAGTATTTT.

Details on this clone: The same CDR3 can be traced to other DNA sequences in this sample. The chain is built from TRBV5-5 and TRBJ2-1; 8 nucleotides agree with TRBD1. Germline V lookup: CDR1 SGHKS, CDR2 YYEKEE (reference sequence). Trimming at V came to 2 bases and at J to 3 bases, leaving 7 bases not matched to a gene. The CDR3 spans 16 residues. The CDR3 coding sequence is TGTGCCAGCAGCTTAACCTCAGGGGGCTACTACAATGAGCAGTTCTTC. Amino acid sequence: CASSLTSGGYYNEQFF.

The rearrangement joins TRBV5-1 to TRBJ2-7; no clear D gene. CDR3 size: 14 residues. Trimming cost V 2 bases and J 0 bases, with 9 bases left between them. CDR1 and CDR2 from the germline V gene are SGHRS and YFSETQ. This CDR3 is CASSLQTSSYEQYF. For the CDR3, the DNA is TGCGCCAGCAGCTTACAGACCAGCTCCTACGAGCAGTACTTC.

The chain employs TRBV5-1 and TRBJ2-7, with D possibly being TRBD1 (6 bases). CDR3 length equals 13 residues. V was clipped by 7 bases and J by 5 bases, with 16 bases between them. Germline V gene data show CDR1 as SGHRS and CDR2 as YFSETQ. As DNA, the CDR3 is TGCGCCAGCTCCCCGACAGGCCCCCACGAGCAGTACTTC. Protein product: CASSPTGPHEQYF.

This chain uses TRBV5-1 with TRBJ1-1, with a weak D call TRBD1 (6 bases). The CDR3 loop spans 15 amino acids. The V end lost 0 bases, the J end lost 7 bases, and 16 bases lay between the germline ends. Germline CDR1 SGHRS, CDR2 YFSETQ. CDR3 coding DNA: TGCGCCAGCAGCTTGGAACGAACAGGGCGAAGTGAAGCTTTCTTT. This translates into CASSLERTGRSEAFF.

The chain couples TRBV30 to TRBJ2-1; D not resolved. The V gene's germline CDR1 is GTSNPN and CDR2 SVGIG (reference sequence). With 4 bases removed from V and 4 bases from J, the gap between germline ends came to 5 bases. The CDR3 is 11 residues long. The CDR3 region has the DNA TGTGCCTGGACTTCTTACAATGAGCAGTTCTTC. Residues: CAWTSYNEQFF. The full variable domain, completed using reference TRBV30 and TRBJ2-1, is SQTIHQWPATLVQPVGSPLSLECTVEGTSNPNLYWYRQAAGRGLQLLFYSVGIGQISSEVPQNLSASRPQDRQFILSSKKLLLSDSGFYLCAWTSYNEQFFGPGTRLTVL.

The CDR3 DNA is TGTGCCAGCAGTAGCCCGGGACAGGGGAACACTGAAGCTTTCTTT. Translation gives CASSSPGQGNTEAFF. The rearrangement uses TRBV6-5 and TRBJ1-1; 9 bases agree with TRBD1. The CDR3 runs to 15 residues. V shed 5 bases, J shed 1 base, and the junction held 5 bases outside the gene matches. Germline V gene lookup returns CDR1 MNHEY and CDR2 SVGAGI.

This clone was counted a few times. This chain links TRBV6-2 or TRBV6-3 with TRBJ1-5; possible D gene TRBD1, 5 bases. This CDR3 is 15 amino acids long. The V end was cut by 5 bases, the J end by 7 bases, with 18 bases between. The V gene's germline CDR1 is MNHEY and CDR2 SVGEGT. The CDR3 is CASSRGKAGIQPQHF. The CDR3 bases are TGTGCCAGCAGTCGGGGGAAAGCGGGGATCCAGCCCCAGCATTTT.

V gene TRBV2 combines with J gene TRBJ2-7; 12 bases agree with TRBD2. The germline V gene encodes CDR1 SNHLY and CDR2 FYNNEI. The CDR3 length is 14 residues. V shed 4 bases and J 4 bases; nucleotides not matched to a gene: 2. CDR3 sequence (DNA): TGTGCCAGCAGTGCCGGGACTAGCGGGTACGAGCAGTACTTC. Translated: CASSAGTSGYEQYF.

The chain recombines TRBV5-1 with TRBJ2-5, with TRBD1 matching over 8 bases. In germline, CDR1 is SGHRS, CDR2 YFSETQ. This CDR3 region has 13 residues. After removal of 5 bases from V and 5 bases from J, the junction contained 5 bases not matched to a gene. For the CDR3, the DNA is TGCGCCAGCAGAGCCAGGGGGCATGAGACCCAGTACTTC. Translation: CASRARGHETQYF. The whole variable domain, filled in from reference TRBV5-1 and TRBJ2-5, reads KAGVTQTPRYLIKTRGQQVTLSCSPISGHRSVSWYQQTPGQGLQFLFEYFSETQRNKGNFPGRFSGRQFSNSRSEMNVSTLELGDSALYLCASRARGHETQYFGPGTRLLVL.

This chain joins TRBV5-1 and TRBJ1-5, with TRBD1 matching 10 bases. The CDR3 runs to 16 residues. V gave up 0 bases and J gave up 9 bases; unmatched junction bases: 9. Germline lookup yields CDR1 SGHRS and CDR2 YFSETQ. DNA of the CDR3: TGCGCCAGCAGCTTGGATACCTCCGGGACAGGGGCGCCCCAGCATTTT. Translation: CASSLDTSGTGAPQHF.

V and J are TRBV2 and TRBJ2-7; D is perhaps TRBD1 (6 bases). The V gene's germline CDR1 is SNHLY and CDR2 FYNNEI. The V gene lost 4 bases and the J gene lost 0 bases, with 16 bases spanning the gap. The CDR3 has 16 residues. CDR3 protein: CASSGPLPTGSYEQYF. CDR3 DNA: TGTGCCAGCAGTGGCCCTCTCCCGACAGGCTCCTACGAGCAGTACTTC.

This chain connects TRBV6-5 to TRBJ1-1; D is perhaps TRBD1 (5 bases). The CDR3 totals 14 residues. CDR1 is MNHEY, CDR2 SVGAGI, per germline. The V and J ends lost 2 bases and 1 base respectively, with 8 bases between them. CDR3 amino acids: CASSYGGANTEAFF. The CDR3, as DNA: TGTGCCAGCAGTTACGGTGGGGCGAACACTGAAGCTTTCTTT.

The rearrangement uses TRBV5-5 and TRBJ1-2, with D possibly being TRBD1 (6 bases). The CDR3 runs 14 residues. Trimming took 0 bases from V and 2 from J, leaving 8 bases between them. The V gene's germline CDR1 is SGHKS and CDR2 YYEKEE (reference sequence). CDR3 protein: CASSLEGVNYGYTF. The CDR3 DNA follows: TGTGCCAGCAGCTTGGAGGGGGTAAACTATGGCTACACCTTC.

The rearrangement joins TRBV5-1 to TRBJ2-5; 7 positions agree with TRBD2. The CDR3 has 16 residues. With 2 bases clipped from V and 1 base from J, the junction kept 8 bases outside the gene matches. In germline, CDR1 is SGHRS, CDR2 YFSETQ. Here the CDR3 DNA reads TGCGCCAGCAGCTTTGGCCCGGCTAGCGGCCAAGAGACCCAGTACTTC. It codes for CASSFGPASGQETQYF.

The chain links TRBV3-1 (or the pseudogene TRBV3-2) to TRBJ2-7; no firm D call. Deletions cut 3 bases from V and 7 bases from J, with 16 bases between. The CDR3 loop spans 14 amino acids. Germline V lookup: CDR1 LGHDT, CDR2 YNNKEL (reference sequence). CDR3 loop: CASSQGPLLGEQYF. The CDR3 coding sequence is TGTGCCAGCAGCCAGGGCCCGCTCCTTGGGGAGCAGTACTTC.

The V call is TRBV6-2 or TRBV6-3, the J call TRBJ2-1; 9 bases align to TRBD2. The CDR3 contains 16 residues. Germline CDR1 MNHEY, CDR2 SVGEGT. The J segment lost 4 bases and the V segment lost 4 bases, leaving 8 bases of the junction unmatched. CDR3 sequence (DNA): TGTGCCAGCAGTTCTCTCCAGACTAGCGGATACAATGAGCAGTTCTTC. As protein: CASSSLQTSGYNEQFF.

The chain carries TRBV30 and TRBJ2-3; 8 bases map to TRBD1. V gave up 3 bases and J gave up 2 bases; unmatched junction bases: 10. From germline, CDR1 is GTSNPN and CDR2 SVGIG (reference sequence). This CDR3 has 16 amino acids. As DNA, the CDR3 is TGTGCCTGGAGCCCGACCGACAGGGGACCCACAGATACGCAGTATTTT. It yields the protein CAWSPTDRGPTDTQYF.

Of note for this clone: The sample carries other DNA sequences with the same CDR3. Written as DNA, the CDR3 is TGTGCCAGCAGCCTGGACAGTTATAATTCACCCCTCCACTTT. This gives the protein CASSLDSYNSPLHF. The V gene is TRBV7-9, the J gene TRBJ1-6; D is perhaps TRBD1 (6 bases). Germline V gene lookup returns CDR1 SEHNR and CDR2 FQNEAQ (reference sequence). V was cut by 5 bases and J by 4 bases, with 9 bases left in between. The CDR3 totals 14 residues.

The gene calls are TRBV11-2 and TRBJ1-2, with D tentatively TRBD1 (5 bases). Trimming shortened V by 0 bases and J by 8 bases, and 13 bases separated the two germline ends. The CDR3 length is 14 residues. Looked up from germline, CDR1 is SGHAT and CDR2 is FQNNGV. The CDR3 sequence: CASSLEFQGLGYTF. The DNA for the CDR3 is TGTGCCAGCAGCTTAGAATTTCAGGGATTAGGCTACACCTTC.

Note on this clone: The junction and the germline gene differ at one end; a read error may be behind it. As DNA, the CDR3 is TGTGCCAGCAGGATAGGACAGGCGTCCCAGTTC. Its translation is CASRIGQASQF. The rearrangement joins TRBV2 to TRBJ1-2, with TRBD1 identical over 7 bases. CDR3 size: 11 residues. Germline CDR1 SNHLY, CDR2 FYNNEI. Looking up the rest from reference TRBV2 and TRBJ1-2 gives the full variable domain: EPEVTQTPSHQVTQMGQEVILRCVPISNHLYFYWYRQILGQKVEFLVSFYNNEISEKSEIFDDQFSVERPDGSNFTLKIRSTKLEDSAMYFCASRIGQASQFGSGTRLTVV.